The sequence of this T cell receptor beta chain was determined in a study of OX40 agonist ivuxolimab in advanced cancers. Looking at the study overall: Ivuxolimab, which patients received intravenously every 2 weeks, was dosed at 0.01 to 10 mg/kg.

As regards this clone: Its antigen is still unknown.

Trimming at V came to 8 bases and at J to 5 bases, leaving 12 bases not matched to a gene. The CDR3 loop spans 16 amino acids. The germline V gene has CDR1 LNHNV and CDR2 YYDKDF (reference sequence). Profiled with immunoSEQ multiplex PCR; TCRdb holds only in-frame clones, not every one. The table records roughly 15,000 clones, roughly 77% of them present only once. Study-wide points: No antigen was identified for the clonally expanded peripheral T cells.

V usage is TRBV15 and J usage is TRBJ2-3; 11 bases align to TRBD2. The TCR originated in an adult with an advanced solid tumor such as melanoma, head and neck, liver or kidney cancer. Source: CD4+ or CD8+ T cells sorted from blood, taken in a trial of the OX40 agonist ivuxolimab. CDR3: CATQGSGRASGDTQYF. The CDR3 region has the DNA TGTGCCACCCAGGGTAGCGGGAGGGCCAGTGGAGATACGCAGTATTTT.